This TCR beta chain was observed in a study of identical twins. As for this clonotype: The antigen is not known.

Each CDR3 protein gets one entry after TCRdb re-called the 5' RACE reads with MiXCR. The table includes 1.5 million to 2 million distinct CDR3 sequences, around a third detected once. The CDR3 spans 16 residues. V trimming: 5 bases; J trimming: 5 bases; junction bases outside the gene matches: 15. Germline values: CDR1 DFQATT, CDR2 SNEGSKA (reference sequence). Study-wide results and caveats: Interpretation of the results relied on cross-sectional statistical analysis and not on following the same donors. Monozygotic twin pairs showed more out-of-frame TCR alpha sharing than models estimated. Abundant cord blood beta clonotypes carried fewer insertions; memory repertoires showed none.

The sequenced sample was cord blood. The clonotype was recovered from a newborn girl in good health. The chain combines TRBV20-1 with TRBJ2-5, with 9 bases aligning to TRBD1. In DNA, the CDR3 is TGCAGTGCTTACCGTGTATCCGGGACAGGGAAGGAGACCCAGTACTTC. It codes for CSAYRVSGTGKETQYF.